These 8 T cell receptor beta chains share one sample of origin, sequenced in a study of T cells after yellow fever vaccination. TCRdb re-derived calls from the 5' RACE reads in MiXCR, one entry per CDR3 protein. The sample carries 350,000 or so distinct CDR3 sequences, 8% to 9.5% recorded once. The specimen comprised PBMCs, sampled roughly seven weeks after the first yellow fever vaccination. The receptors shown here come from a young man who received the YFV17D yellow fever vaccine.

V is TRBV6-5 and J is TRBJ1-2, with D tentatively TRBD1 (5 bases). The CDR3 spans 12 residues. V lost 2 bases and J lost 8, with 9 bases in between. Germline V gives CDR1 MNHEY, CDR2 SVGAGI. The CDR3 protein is CASSYRGLGYTF. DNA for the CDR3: TGTGCCAGCAGTTACAGGGGCCTCGGCTACACCTTC.

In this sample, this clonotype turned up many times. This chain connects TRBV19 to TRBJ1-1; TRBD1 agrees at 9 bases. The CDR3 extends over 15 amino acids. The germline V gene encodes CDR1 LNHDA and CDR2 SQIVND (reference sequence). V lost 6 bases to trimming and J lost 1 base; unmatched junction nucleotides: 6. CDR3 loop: CASSRPDRGNTEAFF. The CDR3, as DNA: TGTGCCAGTAGCAGACCGGACAGGGGGAACACTGAAGCTTTCTTT.

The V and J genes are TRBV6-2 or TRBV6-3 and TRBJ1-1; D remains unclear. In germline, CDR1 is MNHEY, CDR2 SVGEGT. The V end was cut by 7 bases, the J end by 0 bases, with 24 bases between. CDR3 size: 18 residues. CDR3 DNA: TGTGCCAGCACCTACGTGGAAGGGCAGAGCTACATGAACACTGAAGCTTTCTTT. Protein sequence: CASTYVEGQSYMNTEAFF.

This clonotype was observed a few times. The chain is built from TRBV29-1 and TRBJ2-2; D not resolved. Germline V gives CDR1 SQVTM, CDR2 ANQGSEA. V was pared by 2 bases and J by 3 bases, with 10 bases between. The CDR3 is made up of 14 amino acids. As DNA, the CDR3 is TGCAGCGTTGAAAACTCCGAGCACACCGGGGAGCTGTTTTTT. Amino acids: CSVENSEHTGELFF.

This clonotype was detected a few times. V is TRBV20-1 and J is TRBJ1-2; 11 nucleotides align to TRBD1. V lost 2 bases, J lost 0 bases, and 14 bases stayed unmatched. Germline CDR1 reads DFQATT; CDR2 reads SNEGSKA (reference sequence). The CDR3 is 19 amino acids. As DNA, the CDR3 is TGCAGTGCTAGAAGAATAGGACAGGGGGCAGTTAACACTAACTATGGCTACACCTTC. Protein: CSARRIGQGAVNTNYGYTF.

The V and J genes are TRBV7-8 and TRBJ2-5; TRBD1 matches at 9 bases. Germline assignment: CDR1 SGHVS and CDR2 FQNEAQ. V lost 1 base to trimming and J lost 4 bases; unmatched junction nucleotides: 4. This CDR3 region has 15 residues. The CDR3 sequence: CASSLGSGQGETQYF. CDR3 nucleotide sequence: TGTGCCAGCAGCTTAGGCTCGGGACAGGGAGAGACCCAGTACTTC.

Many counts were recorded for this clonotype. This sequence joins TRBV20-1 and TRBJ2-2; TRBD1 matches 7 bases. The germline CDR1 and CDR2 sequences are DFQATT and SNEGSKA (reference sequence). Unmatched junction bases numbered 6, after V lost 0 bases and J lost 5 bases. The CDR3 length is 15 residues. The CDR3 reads CSARDFSRGTGELFF. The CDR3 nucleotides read TGCAGTGCTAGAGATTTCTCCAGGGGGACCGGGGAGCTGTTTTTT.

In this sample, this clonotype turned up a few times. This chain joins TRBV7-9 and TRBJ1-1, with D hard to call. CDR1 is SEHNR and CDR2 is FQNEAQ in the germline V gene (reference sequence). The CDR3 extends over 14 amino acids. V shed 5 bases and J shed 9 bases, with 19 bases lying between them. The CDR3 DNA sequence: TGTGCCAGCAGCCCCCCCGCCGGTCCCCATCAAGCTTTCTTT. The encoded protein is CASSPPAGPHQAFF.